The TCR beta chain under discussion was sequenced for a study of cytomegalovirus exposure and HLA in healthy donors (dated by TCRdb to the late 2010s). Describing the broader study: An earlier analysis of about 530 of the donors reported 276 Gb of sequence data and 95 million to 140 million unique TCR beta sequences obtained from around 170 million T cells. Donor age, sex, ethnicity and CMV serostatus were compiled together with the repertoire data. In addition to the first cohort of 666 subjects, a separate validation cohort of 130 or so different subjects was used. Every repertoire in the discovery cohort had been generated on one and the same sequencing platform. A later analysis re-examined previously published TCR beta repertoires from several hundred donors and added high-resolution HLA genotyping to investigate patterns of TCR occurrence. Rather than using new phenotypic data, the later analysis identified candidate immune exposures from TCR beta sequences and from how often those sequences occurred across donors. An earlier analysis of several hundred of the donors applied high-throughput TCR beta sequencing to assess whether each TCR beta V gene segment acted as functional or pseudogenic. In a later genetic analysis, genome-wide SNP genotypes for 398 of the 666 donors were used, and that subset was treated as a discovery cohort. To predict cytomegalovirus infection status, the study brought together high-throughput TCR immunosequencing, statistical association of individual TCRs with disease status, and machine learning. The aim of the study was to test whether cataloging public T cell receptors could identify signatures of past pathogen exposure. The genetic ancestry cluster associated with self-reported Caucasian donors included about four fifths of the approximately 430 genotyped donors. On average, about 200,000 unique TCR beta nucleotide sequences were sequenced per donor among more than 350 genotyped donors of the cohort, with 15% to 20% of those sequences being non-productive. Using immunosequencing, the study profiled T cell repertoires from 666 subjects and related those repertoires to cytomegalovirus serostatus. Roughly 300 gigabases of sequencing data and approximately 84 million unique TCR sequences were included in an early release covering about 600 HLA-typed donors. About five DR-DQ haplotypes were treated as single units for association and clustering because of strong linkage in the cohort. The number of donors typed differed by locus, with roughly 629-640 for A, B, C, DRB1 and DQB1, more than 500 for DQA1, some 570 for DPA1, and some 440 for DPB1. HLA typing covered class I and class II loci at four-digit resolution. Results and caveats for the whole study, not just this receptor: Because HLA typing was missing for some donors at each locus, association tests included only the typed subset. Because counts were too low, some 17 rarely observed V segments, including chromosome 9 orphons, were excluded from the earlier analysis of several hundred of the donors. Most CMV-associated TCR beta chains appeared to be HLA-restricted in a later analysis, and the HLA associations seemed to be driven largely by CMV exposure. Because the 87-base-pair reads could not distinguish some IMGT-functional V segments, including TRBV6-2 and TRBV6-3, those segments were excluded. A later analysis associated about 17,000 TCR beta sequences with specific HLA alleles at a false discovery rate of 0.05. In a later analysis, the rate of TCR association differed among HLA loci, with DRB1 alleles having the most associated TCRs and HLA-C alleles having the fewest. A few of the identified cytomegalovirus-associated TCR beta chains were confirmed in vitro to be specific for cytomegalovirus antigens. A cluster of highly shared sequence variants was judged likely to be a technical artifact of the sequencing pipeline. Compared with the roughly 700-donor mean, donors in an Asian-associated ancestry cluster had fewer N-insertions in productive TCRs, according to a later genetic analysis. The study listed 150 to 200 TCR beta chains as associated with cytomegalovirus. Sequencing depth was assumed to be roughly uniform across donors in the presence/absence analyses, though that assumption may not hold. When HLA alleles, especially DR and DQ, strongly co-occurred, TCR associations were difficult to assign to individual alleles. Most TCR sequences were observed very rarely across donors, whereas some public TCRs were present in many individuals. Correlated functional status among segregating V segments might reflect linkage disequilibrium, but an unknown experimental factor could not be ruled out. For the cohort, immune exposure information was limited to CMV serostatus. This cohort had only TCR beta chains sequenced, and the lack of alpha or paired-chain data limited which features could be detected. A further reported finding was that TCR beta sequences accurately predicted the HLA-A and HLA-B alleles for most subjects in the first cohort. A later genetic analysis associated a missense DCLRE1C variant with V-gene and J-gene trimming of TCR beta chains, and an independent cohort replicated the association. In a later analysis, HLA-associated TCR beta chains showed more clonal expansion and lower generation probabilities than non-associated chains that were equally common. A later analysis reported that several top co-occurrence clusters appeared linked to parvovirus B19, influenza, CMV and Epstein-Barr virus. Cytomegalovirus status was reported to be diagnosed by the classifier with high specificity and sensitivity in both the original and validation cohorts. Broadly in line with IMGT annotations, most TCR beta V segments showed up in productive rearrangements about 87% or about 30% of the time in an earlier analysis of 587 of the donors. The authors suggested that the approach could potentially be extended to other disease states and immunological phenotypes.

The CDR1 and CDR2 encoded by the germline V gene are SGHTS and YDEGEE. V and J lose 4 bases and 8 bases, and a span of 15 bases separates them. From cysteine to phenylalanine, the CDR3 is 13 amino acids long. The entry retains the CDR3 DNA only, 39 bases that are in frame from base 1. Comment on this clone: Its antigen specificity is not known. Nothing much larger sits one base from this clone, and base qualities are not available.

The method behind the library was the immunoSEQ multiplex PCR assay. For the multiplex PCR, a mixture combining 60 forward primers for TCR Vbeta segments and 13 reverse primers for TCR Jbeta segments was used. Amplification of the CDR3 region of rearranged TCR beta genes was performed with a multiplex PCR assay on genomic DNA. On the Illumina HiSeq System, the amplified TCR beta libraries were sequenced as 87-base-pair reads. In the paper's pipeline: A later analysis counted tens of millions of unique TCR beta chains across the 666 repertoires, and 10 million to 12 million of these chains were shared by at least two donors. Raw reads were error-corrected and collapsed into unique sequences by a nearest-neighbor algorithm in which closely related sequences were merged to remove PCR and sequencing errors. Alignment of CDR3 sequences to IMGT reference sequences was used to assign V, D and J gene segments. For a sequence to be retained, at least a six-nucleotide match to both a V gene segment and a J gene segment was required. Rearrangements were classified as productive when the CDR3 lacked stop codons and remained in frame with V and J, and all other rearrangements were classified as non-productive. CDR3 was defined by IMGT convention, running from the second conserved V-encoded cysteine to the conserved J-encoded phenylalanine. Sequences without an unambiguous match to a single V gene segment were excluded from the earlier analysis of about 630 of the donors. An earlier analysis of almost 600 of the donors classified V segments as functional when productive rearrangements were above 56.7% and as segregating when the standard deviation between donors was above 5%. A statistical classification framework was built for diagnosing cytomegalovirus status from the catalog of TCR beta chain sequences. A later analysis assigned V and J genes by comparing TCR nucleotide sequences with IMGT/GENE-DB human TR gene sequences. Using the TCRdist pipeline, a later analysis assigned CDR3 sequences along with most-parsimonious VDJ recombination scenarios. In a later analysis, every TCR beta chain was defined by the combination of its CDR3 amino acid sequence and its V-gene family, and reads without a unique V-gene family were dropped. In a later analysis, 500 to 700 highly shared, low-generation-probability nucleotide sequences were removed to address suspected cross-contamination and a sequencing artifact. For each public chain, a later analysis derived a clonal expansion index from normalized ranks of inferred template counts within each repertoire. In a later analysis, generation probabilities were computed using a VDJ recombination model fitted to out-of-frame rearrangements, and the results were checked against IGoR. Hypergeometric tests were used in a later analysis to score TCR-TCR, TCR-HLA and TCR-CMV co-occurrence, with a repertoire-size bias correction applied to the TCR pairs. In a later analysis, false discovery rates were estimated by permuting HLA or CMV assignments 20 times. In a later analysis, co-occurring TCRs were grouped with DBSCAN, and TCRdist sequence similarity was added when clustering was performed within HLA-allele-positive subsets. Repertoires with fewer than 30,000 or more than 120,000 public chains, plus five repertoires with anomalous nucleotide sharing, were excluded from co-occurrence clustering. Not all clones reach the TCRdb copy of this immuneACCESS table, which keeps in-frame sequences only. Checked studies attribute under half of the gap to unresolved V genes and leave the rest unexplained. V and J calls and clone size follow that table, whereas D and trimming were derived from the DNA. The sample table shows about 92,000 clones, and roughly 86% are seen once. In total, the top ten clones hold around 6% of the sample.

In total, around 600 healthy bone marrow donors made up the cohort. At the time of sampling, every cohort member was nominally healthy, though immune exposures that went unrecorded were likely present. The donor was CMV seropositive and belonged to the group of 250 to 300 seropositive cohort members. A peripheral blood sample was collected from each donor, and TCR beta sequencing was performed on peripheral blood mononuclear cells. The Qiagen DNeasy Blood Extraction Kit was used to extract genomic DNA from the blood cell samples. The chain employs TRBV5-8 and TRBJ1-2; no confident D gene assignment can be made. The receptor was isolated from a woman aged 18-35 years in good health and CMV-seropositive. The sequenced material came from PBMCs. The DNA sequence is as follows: TGTGCCAGCAGCAACTCCCAATTGGTCGGCTACACCTTC. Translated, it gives CASSNSQLVGYTF. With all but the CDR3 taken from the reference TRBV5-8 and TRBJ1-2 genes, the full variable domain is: EAGVTQSPTHLIKTRGQQATLRCSPISGHTSVYWYQQALGLGLQFLLWYDEGEERNRGNFPPRFSGRQFPNYSSELNVNALELEDSALYLCASSNSQLVGYTFGSGTRLTVV.